Below, 4 T cell receptor beta chains from the same sample are listed, as sequenced in a study of blood T cell repertoires in COVID-19. Some clones are missing from TCRdb's copy, which holds only in-frame ones; the method was immunoSEQ multiplex PCR. The table records approximately 200,000 clones, around nine tenths of them present only once. Source material: peripheral blood. Receptor source: a man between 60 and 70 years old who had recovered from COVID-19.

V gene TRBV9 combines with J gene TRBJ2-2; TRBD2 matches 15 bases. V lost 4 bases and J lost 1; bases outside the gene matches: 5. The CDR3 consists of 18 residues. The V gene's germline CDR1 is SGDLS and CDR2 YYNGEE. CDR3 amino acids: CASSLGTSGGQNTGELFF. Here the CDR3 DNA reads TGTGCCAGCAGCCTCGGGACTAGCGGGGGGCAGAACACCGGGGAGCTGTTTTTT.

This rearrangement joins TRBV2 to TRBJ2-4, with TRBD1 identical over 7 bases. V dropped 7 bases and J dropped 1; count of bases not matched to a gene: 1. The length of the CDR3 is 13 residues. Germline loops: CDR1 SNHLY, CDR2 FYNNEI. CDR3 nucleotides: TGTGCCAGCATACAGGGGGCCAAAAACATTCAGTACTTC. Its translation is CASIQGAKNIQYF.

The chain uses TRBV5-6 and TRBJ2-7, with D possibly matching TRBD2 (6 bases). Germline V gene lookup returns CDR1 SGHDT and CDR2 YYEEEE. V was cut by 2 bases and J by 4 bases, with 13 bases left in between. The length of the CDR3 is 14 residues. This CDR3 is CASSLTSRGYEQYF. The CDR3 coding sequence is TGTGCCAGCAGCTTAACTAGTCGGGGGTACGAGCAGTACTTC. Variable domain in full (rest from reference TRBV5-6 and TRBJ2-7): DAGVTQSPTHLIKTRGQQVTLRCSPKSGHDTVSWYQQALGQGPQFIFQYYEEEERQRGNFPDRFSGHQFPNYSSELNVNALLLGDSALYLCASSLTSRGYEQYFGPGTRLTVT.

This rearrangement joins TRBV5-4 to TRBJ1-6, with a tentative D call TRBD1 (6 bases). CDR3 length: 15 residues. In germline, CDR1 is SGHNT, CDR2 YYREEE (reference sequence). Trimming left V 5 bases short and J 7 bases short, with 16 bases between. The CDR3 spells CASSLKQGNNSPLHF. Here the CDR3 DNA reads TGTGCCAGCAGTTTGAAACAGGGAAACAATTCACCCCTCCACTTT. The full variable domain, completed using reference TRBV5-4 and TRBJ1-6, is ETGVTQSPTHLIKTRGQQVTLRCSSQSGHNTVSWYQQALGQGPQFIFQYYREEENGRGNFPPRFSGLQFPNYSSELNVNALELDDSALYLCASSLKQGNNSPLHFGNGTRLTVT.